Below are 8 T cell receptor beta chains sequenced from a single sample in a study of human T cells and chemical hapten exposure. TCRdb processed the RACE reads anew with MiXCR; each CDR3 protein has one entry. This table has some 200,000 distinct CDR3 sequences, 20% to 25% appearing once. Time point noted: patch test 1, 2 weeks after DPC sensitization. Treatment here: therapeutic diphenylcyclopropenone sensitization with weekly scalp DPC. Sequencing used whole blood, obtained in connection with sensitization to the hapten diphenylcyclopropenone (DPC). These receptors came from a woman between 45 and 65 years old with alopecia areata. Some clones in this sample may be carry-over from other donors' samples.

The genes are TRBV29-1 and TRBJ2-2, with no clear D. The CDR3 loop spans 14 amino acids. Germline CDR1 is SQVTM and CDR2 is ANQGSEA. V lost 4 bases and J 0 bases, leaving 9 bases between the germline ends. DNA for the CDR3: TGCAGCGTTGGTGGGAAGTCGAACACCGGGGAGCTGTTTTTT. Its protein product is CSVGGKSNTGELFF.

The table lists this clonotype with a few counts. V is TRBV20-1 and J is TRBJ2-1; TRBD2 aligns across 9 bases. Germline values: CDR1 DFQATT, CDR2 SNEGSKA (reference sequence). This CDR3 spans 13 amino acids. J gave up 7 bases and V 3 bases, and 4 bases lay outside the gene matches. The CDR3 loop reads CSASLLAGNEQFF. The CDR3 DNA is TGCAGTGCTAGCTTGCTAGCGGGGAATGAGCAGTTCTTC.

V and J are TRBV28 and TRBJ1-5; D is possibly TRBD1 (5 bases). Looked up from germline, CDR1 is MDHEN and CDR2 is SYDVKM. The CDR3 spans 12 residues. V dropped 7 bases and J dropped 2 bases, with 6 bases sitting between them. CDR3: CASIRGNQPQHF. The CDR3 DNA reads TGTGCCAGCATCAGGGGCAATCAGCCCCAGCATTTT.

This clonotype was picked up a small number of times. This chain joins TRBV9 and TRBJ2-2; 7 nucleotides agree with TRBD2. The CDR3 is 14 amino acids. With V trimmed by 6 bases and J by 6 bases, 8 bases remained unmatched. In germline, CDR1 is SGDLS, CDR2 YYNGEE. The CDR3 region is CASTQRDPPGELFF. The CDR3 DNA follows: TGTGCCAGCACCCAGCGGGATCCCCCCGGGGAGCTGTTTTTT.

This clonotype has ten or more counts. The V call is TRBV12-3 or TRBV12-4, the J call TRBJ1-2; the match to TRBD1 covers 7 bases. V shed 5 bases, J shed 5 bases, and the junction held 14 bases outside the gene matches. The CDR3 sequence is 16 residues long. In nucleotides, the CDR3 is TGTGCCAGCAGTCCCGACATTGACAGGGATAGATATGGCTACACCTTC. The encoded protein is CASSPDIDRDRYGYTF.

This clonotype was found a few times. This rearrangement joins TRBV29-1 to TRBJ1-1; D ambiguous. The CDR3 is 10 amino acids. V lost 4 bases to trimming and J lost 9 bases, with 9 bases between them. Germline values: CDR1 SQVTM, CDR2 ANQGSEA. The CDR3 nucleotides are TGCAGCGTTGGTCAACCCCAAGCTTTCTTT. This gives the protein CSVGQPQAFF.

The table lists this clonotype with a few counts. The chain recombines TRBV5-6 with TRBJ2-3; D is unresolved. CDR1 SGHDT and CDR2 YYEEEE come from the germline V gene. CDR3 size: 18 residues. Trimming left V 0 bases short and J 4 bases short, with 21 bases between. The CDR3: CASSLGFMRTEPPDTQYF. CDR3 nucleotide sequence: TGTGCCAGCAGCTTGGGTTTTATGCGGACGGAACCGCCAGATACGCAGTATTTT.

This clonotype has just a few counts. The chain combines TRBV5-6 with TRBJ2-3, with D hard to call. CDR1 is SGHDT, CDR2 YYEEEE, per germline. V was clipped by 4 bases and J by 1 base, with 16 bases between them. This CDR3 region has 16 residues. The CDR3 region has the DNA TGTGCCAGCAGCCCAGACCTTCACCTGGGCACAGATACGCAGTATTTT. Its protein is CASSPDLHLGTDTQYF.